This entry features one T cell receptor beta chain sequence. All donors were healthy HIV-negative adults lacking recent acute infections or vaccinations. The record originates from a study of shared clonotypes between healthy human individuals. Study at large: The study enrolled two women and a few men aged 18 to 49.

The CDR3 sequence is 11 residues long. Trimming pared 1 base from V and 8 bases from J, leaving 6 bases between. The germline V gene has CDR1 DFQATT and CDR2 SNEGSKA (reference sequence). TCRdb's copy holds only in-frame clones and misses some; the assay was immunoSEQ multiplex PCR. Among 550,000 to 600,000 clones listed, 70% to 80% were seen once. The chain combines TRBV20-1 with TRBJ2-1; D gene ambiguous. The receptor was derived from a woman aged 40 to 50 in good health. Some clones in this sample may be carry-over from other donors' samples. The sequencing sample was made of PBMCs. The CDR3 bases are TGCAGTGCTAGAGCGGTGGATGAGCAGTTCTTC. Its translation: CSARAVDEQFF.